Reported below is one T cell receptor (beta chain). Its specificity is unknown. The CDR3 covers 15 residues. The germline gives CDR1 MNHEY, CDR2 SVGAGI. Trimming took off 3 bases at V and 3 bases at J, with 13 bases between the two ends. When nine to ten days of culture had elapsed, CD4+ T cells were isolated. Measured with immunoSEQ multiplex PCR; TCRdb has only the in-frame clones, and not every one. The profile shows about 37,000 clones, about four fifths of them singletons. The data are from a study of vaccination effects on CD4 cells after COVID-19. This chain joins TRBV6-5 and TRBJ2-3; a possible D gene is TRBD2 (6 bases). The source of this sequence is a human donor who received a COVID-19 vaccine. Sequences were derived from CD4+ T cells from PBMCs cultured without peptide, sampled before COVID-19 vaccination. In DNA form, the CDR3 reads TGTGCCAGCAGTTATATGGCGGGATCGACAGATACGCAGTATTTT. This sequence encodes CASSYMAGSTDTQYF.